Below, one T cell receptor beta chain is given with its context. Authors' methods: For nucleated cells, counts were estimated from reference gene primer amplification. Generated by immunoSEQ multiplex PCR, the TCRdb table keeps only in-frame clones and is missing some. V and J calls and clone size are given by that table; D and trimming were obtained from the DNA. The top ten clones hold approximately 0.66% of a sample with fewer than 250,000 clones, 80% to 90% of them seen once. This record belongs to a study of blood T cell repertoires in COVID-19. Whole-study context: Whether acute or convalescent, the COVID-19 samples came from the United States, Italy and Spain. The analysed material was cDNA or gDNA that came from T cells, B-cell-depleted T cells, or PBMCs.

The V gene end was trimmed by 2 bases and the J gene end by 0 bases; junction bases not matched to a gene: 2. CDR3 length: 16 amino acids. Germline lookup yields CDR1 ENHRY and CDR2 SYGVKD. This clonotype was obtained from a man in his forties with acute or convalescent COVID-19. The chain couples TRBV10-3 to TRBJ1-3, with 9 nucleotides matching TRBD1. Sequencing input: peripheral blood. CDR3 sequence: CAISEPGQGSGNTIYF. CDR3 in DNA: TGTGCCATCAGTGAGCCGGGACAGGGCTCTGGAAACACCATATATTTT.